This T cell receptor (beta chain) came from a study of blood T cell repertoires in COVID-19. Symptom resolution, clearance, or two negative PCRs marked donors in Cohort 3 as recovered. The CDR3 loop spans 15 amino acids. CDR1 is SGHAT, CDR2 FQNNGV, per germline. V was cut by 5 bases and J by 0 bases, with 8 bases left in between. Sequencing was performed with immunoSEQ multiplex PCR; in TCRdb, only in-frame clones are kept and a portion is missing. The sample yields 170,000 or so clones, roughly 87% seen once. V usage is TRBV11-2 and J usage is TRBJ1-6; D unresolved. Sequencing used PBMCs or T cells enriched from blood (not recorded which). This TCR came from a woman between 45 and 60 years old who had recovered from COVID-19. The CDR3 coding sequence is TGTGCCAGCAGCCCGGAGAGCTCCTATAATTCACCCCTCCACTTT. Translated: CASSPESSYNSPLHF.